The text below deals with one TCR beta chain. The antigen remains unidentified. The CDR3 covers 14 residues. Germline values: CDR1 LNHDA, CDR2 SQIVND (reference sequence). Trimming stripped 5 bases from V and 1 base from J, with 9 bases between. The table came from immunoSEQ multiplex PCR; TCRdb's copy has only in-frame clones and leaves some out. The data contain 150,000 to 160,000 clones, less than 90% of them singletons. This specimen comes from a study of cytomegalovirus exposure and HLA in healthy donors. Whole-study findings and limits: Most TCR sequences were rare, but some public TCRs occurred in many donors.

The receptor was isolated from a man aged 18-30 years in good health and CMV-seropositive. The J gene is TRBJ1-5, the V gene TRBV19; D not certain. Sequenced: PBMCs. CDR3 in amino acids: CASSGRGSNQPQHF. CDR3 coding DNA: TGTGCCAGTAGTGGCAGAGGAAGCAATCAGCCCCAGCATTTT.